This T cell receptor (beta chain) was captured by sequencing in a study of immune characterization of retroperitoneal liposarcoma. CDR1 and CDR2 from the germline V gene are SGHTA and FQGNSA. CDR3 length equals 16 residues. Trimming cost V 7 bases and J 7 bases; bases outside gene matches: 11. In this sample, this clonotype is large. TCRdb called the PCR reads again in MiXCR, with one record for every CDR3 protein. The profile shows 2,500 or so distinct CDR3 sequences, 37% of them singletons. The source of this sequence is a male donor with retroperitoneal liposarcoma. The V gene is TRBV7-2, the J gene TRBJ2-1, with TRBD2 matching 12 bases. Sequenced input: tumor tissue. The CDR3 spells CASIKQLAGGRNEQFF. DNA of the CDR3: TGTGCCAGCATCAAACAACTAGCGGGAGGTCGGAATGAGCAGTTCTTC. Supplemented by reference TRBV7-2 and TRBJ2-1, the full variable domain reads GAGVSQSPSNKVTEKGKDVELRCDPISGHTALYWYRQSLGQGLEFLIYFQGNSAPDKSGLPSDRFSAERTGGSVSTLTIQRTQQEDSAVYLCASIKQLAGGRNEQFFGPGTRLTVL.